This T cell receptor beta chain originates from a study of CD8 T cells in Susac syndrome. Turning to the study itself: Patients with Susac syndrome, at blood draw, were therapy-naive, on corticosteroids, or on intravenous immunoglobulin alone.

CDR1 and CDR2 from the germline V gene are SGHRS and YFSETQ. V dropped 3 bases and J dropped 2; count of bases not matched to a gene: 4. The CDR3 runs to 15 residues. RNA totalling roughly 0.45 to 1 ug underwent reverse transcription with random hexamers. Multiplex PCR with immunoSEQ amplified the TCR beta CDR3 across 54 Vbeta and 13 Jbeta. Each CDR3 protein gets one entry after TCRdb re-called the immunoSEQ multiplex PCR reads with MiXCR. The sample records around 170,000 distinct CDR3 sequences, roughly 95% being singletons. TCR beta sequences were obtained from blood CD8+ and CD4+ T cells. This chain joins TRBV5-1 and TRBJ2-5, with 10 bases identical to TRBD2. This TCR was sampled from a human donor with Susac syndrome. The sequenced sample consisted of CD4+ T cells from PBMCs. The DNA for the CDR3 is TGCGCCAGCAGCTCCGGGACTAGCGTACAAGAGACCCAGTACTTC. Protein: CASSSGTSVQETQYF.